This TCR beta chain emerged from a study of cytomegalovirus exposure and HLA in healthy donors. Overall study results and limits: The study reported that TCR beta sequences accurately predicted HLA-A and HLA-B alleles in most subjects. Sequencing probably produced one cluster of sequence variants that were highly shared.

The study ran its PCR with 60 Vbeta and 13 Jbeta primers. Using immunoSEQ multiplex PCR, the repertoire was profiled, and TCRdb retains in-frame clones only, with some absent. The table shows around 150,000 clones, with around 80% occurring only once. As for the donors, each was a healthy bone marrow donor. There are 15 residues in the CDR3. CDR1 and CDR2 (germline): SEHNR, FQNEAQ (reference sequence). The junction had 9 bases not matched to a gene; V was cut back by 5 bases and J by 5 bases. Concerning this clone: Its antigen remains unknown.

Specimen: PBMCs. The TCR sequence derives from a male donor in good health and CMV-seronegative. The chain uses TRBV7-9 and TRBJ2-7; TRBD1 matches 10 bases. CDR3 amino acids: CASSLHDRGLDEQYF. In DNA form, the CDR3 reads TGTGCCAGCAGCCTTCATGACAGGGGGCTCGACGAGCAGTACTTC.